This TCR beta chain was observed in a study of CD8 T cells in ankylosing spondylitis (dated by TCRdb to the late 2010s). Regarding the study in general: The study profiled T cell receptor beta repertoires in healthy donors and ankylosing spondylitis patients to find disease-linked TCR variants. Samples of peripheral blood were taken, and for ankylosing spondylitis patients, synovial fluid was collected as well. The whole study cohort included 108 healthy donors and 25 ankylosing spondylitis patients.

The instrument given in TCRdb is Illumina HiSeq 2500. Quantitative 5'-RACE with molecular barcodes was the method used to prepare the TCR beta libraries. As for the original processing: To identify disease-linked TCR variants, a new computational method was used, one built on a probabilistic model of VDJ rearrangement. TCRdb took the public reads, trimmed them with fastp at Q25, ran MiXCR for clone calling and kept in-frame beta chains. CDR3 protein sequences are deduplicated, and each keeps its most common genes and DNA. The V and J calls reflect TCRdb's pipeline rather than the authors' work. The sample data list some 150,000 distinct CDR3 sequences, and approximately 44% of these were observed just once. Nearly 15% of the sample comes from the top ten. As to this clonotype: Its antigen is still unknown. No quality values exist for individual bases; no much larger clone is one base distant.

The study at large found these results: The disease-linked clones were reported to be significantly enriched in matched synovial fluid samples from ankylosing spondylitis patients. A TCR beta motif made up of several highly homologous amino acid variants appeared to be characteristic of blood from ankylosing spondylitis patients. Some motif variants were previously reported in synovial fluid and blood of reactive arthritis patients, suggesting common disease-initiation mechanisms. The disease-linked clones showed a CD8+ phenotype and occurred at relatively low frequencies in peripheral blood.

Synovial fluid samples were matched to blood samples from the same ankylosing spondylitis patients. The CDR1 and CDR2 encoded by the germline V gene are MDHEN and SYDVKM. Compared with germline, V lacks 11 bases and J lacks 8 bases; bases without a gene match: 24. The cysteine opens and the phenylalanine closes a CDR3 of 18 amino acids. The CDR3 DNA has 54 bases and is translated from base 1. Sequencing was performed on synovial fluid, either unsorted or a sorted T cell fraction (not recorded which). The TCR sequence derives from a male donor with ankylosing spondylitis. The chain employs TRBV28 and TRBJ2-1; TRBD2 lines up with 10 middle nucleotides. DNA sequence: TGTGCCGCCTCGCGGGGGGGTTCGGCTAGCGGGAGATGGGATGAGCAGTTCTTC. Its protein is CAASRGGSASGRWDEQFF.